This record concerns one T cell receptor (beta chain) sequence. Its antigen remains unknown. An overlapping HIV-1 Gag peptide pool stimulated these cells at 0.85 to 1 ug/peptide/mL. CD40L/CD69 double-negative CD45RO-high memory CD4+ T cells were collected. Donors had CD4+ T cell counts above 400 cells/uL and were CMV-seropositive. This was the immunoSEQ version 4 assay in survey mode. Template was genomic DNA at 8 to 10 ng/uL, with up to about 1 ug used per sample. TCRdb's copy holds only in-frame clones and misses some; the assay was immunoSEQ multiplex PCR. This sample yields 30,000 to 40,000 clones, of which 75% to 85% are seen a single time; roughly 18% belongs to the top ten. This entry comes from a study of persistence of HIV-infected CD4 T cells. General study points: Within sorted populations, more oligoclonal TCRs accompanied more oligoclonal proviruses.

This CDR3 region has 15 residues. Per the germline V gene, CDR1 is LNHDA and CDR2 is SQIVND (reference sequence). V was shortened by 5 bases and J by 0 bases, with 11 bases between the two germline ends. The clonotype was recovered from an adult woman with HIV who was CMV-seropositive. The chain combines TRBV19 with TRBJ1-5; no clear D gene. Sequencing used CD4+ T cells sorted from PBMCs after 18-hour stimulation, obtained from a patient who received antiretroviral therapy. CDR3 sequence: CASSPDMNSNQPQHF. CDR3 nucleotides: TGTGCCAGTAGTCCTGACATGAATAGCAATCAGCCCCAGCATTTT.